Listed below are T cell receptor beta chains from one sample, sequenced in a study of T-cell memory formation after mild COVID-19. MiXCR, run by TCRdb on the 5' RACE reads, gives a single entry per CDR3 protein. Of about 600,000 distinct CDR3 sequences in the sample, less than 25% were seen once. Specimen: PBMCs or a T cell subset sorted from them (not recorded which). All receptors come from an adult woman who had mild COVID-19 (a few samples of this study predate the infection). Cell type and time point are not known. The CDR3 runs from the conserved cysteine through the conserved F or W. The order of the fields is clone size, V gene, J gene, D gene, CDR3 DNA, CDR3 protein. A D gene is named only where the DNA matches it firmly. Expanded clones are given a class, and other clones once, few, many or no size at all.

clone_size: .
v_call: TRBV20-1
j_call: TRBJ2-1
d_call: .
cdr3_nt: TGCAGTGCTAGGGGGGAGTTTTGGGAGCAGTTCTTC
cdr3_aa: CSARGEFWEQFF

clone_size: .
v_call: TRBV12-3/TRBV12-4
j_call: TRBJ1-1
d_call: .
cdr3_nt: TGTGCCAGCACCCTTGGGGGGGGTGGGAACACTGAAGCTTTCTTT
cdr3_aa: CASTLGGGGNTEAFF

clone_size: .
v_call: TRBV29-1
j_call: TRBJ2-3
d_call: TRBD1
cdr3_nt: TGCAGCGTGACTCTGACAGGGGGTGGGGATACGCAGTATTTT
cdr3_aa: CSVTLTGGGDTQYF

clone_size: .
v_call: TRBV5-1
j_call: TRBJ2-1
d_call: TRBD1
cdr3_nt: TGCGCCAGCAGCTTGGCCCTTGGGACAGGGGGCGCGGGGGATGAGCAGTTCTTC
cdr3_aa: CASSLALGTGGAGDEQFF

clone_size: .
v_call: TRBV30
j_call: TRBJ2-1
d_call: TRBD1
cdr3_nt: TGTGCCTGGAGTGTAGAGGGACAGCTATACAATGAGCAGTTCTTC
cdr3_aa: CAWSVEGQLYNEQFF

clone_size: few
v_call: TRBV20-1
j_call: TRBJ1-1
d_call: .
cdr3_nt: TGCAGTGCCGACTGGACTTATGAAGCTTTCTTT
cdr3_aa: CSADWTYEAFF

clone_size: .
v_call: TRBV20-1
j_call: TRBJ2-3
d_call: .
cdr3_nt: TGCAGTGCTAGAAGTTCCACAGATACGCAGTATTTT
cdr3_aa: CSARSSTDTQYF

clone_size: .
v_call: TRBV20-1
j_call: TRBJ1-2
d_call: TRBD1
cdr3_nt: TGCAGTGCTGCGGGGGACAGGATGTCCTATGGCTACACCTTC
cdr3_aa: CSAAGDRMSYGYTF

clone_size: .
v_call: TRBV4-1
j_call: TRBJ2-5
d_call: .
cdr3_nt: TGCGCCAGCAGCCAAGATCTCCCAGGGGAAGAGACCCAGTACTTC
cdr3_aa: CASSQDLPGEETQYF

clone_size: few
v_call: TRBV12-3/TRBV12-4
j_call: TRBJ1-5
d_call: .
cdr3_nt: TGTGCCAGCAGTACGAACGGGGGTGTGGGCAATCAGCCCCAGCATTTT
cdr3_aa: CASSTNGGVGNQPQHF

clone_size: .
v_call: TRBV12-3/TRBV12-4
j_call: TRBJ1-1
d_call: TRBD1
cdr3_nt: TGTGCCAGCAGTCTAGACAGGGGAGCTTTCTTT
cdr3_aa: CASSLDRGAFF